This record looks at one TCR beta chain sequence and its context. Its target is unknown. The junction differs from germline at one of its ends, possibly a read error. This CDR3 is 14 amino acids long. CDR1 and CDR2 (germline): SQVTM, ANQGSEA. The data were taken from a study of early T cells in non-severe SARS-CoV-2 infection. Background on the study: Investigators sequenced bulk RNA drawn from unsorted whole blood, and chains remained unpaired.

Individual cDNA molecules carried attached unique molecular identifiers. TCRdb reprocessed the 5' RACE reads with MiXCR, giving one entry per CDR3 protein. The sample records tens of thousands of distinct CDR3 sequences, 8.9% being singletons. Study-wide results and caveats: CD4 and private specificities were missed by VDJdb matching, which favored anti-spike CD8 responses.

The source is an adult who was a healthcare worker with PCR-confirmed SARS-CoV-2 infection or an uninfected control (not recorded which). Sequenced: whole blood. The V gene is TRBV29-1, the J gene TRBJ2-6; D perhaps matches TRBD2 (6 bases). The CDR3 here is CGVGGASGANVLTF. The CDR3 DNA sequence: TGCGGCGTTGGAGGGGCCTCTGGGGCCAACGTCCTGACTTTC.